These T cell receptor beta chains were read from a single sample in a study of blood T cells in healthy people across ages. TCRdb analysed the 5' RACE reads with MiXCR anew, one entry per CDR3 protein. The sample lists over a million distinct CDR3 sequences, approximately 39% occurring once. Sequenced input: blood. The receptors derive from a woman aged 18 to 35 in good health. The CDR3 runs from the conserved cysteine through the conserved F or W. Each record gives: D gene, J gene, V gene, clone size, CDR3 length, CDR3 DNA, CDR3 protein. The D gene is left open where the match is weak. Not all rows give a size; the values are once, few, many and, for expanded clones, a class.

- TRBJ2-7 TRBV7-9 - 14 TGTGCCAGCAGCTTCCAGGGGCGTGTTAGCGAGCAGTACTTC CASSFQGRVSEQYF
- TRBJ1-5 TRBV15 few 13 TGTGCCACCAGCAGCCAGAGCAATCAGCCCCAGCATTTT CATSSQSNQPQHF
TRBD1 TRBJ1-2 TRBV10-3 - 15 TGTGCCATCAGACTGGACAGGGCGGACCCCTATGGCTACACCTTC CAIRLDRADPYGYTF
TRBD1 TRBJ1-2 TRBV5-1 - 13 TGCGCCAGCAGCGGGACAGGGTCCGACGGCTACACCTTC CASSGTGSDGYTF
- TRBJ1-2 TRBV7-2 - 17 TGTGCCAGCAGCGCACAAGGACCAAGTCCGGGGCAGCGTGGCTACACCTTC CASSAQGPSPGQRGYTF
- TRBJ2-3 TRBV28 few 12 TGTGCCAGCAGTAGGGTTACAGATACGCAGTATTTT CASSRVTDTQYF
TRBD2 TRBJ2-3 TRBV6-5 few 15 TGTGCCAGCAGTTACGCCCGGGGGGGGGTTGATACGCAGTATTTT CASSYARGGVDTQYF
- TRBJ2-1 TRBV7-9 few 15 TGTGCCAGCAAGGCTGGCACTATATCCTACAATGAGCAGTTCTTC CASKAGTISYNEQFF
- TRBJ1-4 TRBV28 - 15 TGTGCCAGCAGTTTATTGGCAGGGGAGGTCGGGAGACTGTTTTTT CASSLLAGEVGRLFF
- TRBJ1-1 TRBV4-2 few 14 TGTGCCAGCAGCCAAGTAACAGTGAACACTGAAGCTTTCTTT CASSQVTVNTEAFF
TRBD2 TRBJ2-1 TRBV18 few 15 TGTGCCAGCTCACCCTTAGCGGGAGCGGACAATGAGCAGTTCTTC CASSPLAGADNEQFF
TRBD2 TRBJ2-1 TRBV2 - 14 TGTGCCAGCAGGGGACTAGCGGGGGGGATTGAGCAGTTCTTC CASRGLAGGIEQFF
TRBD2 TRBJ2-1 TRBV3-1 few 15 TGTGCCAGCAGCCAAGGCCCTAGCGGGGGGTATGAGCAGTTCTTC CASSQGPSGGYEQFF
- TRBJ1-2 TRBV6-6 - 11 TGTGCCACCCCCATGGGCGGTGGCTACACCTTC CATPMGGGYTF
- TRBJ2-7 TRBV9 few 16 TGTGCCAGCAGCGGTAGTCTTAAGATTGCCGACTACGAGCAGTACTTC CASSGSLKIADYEQYF
- TRBJ1-3 TRBV12-3/TRBV12-4 - 14 TGTGCCAGCAGTGACCCGAGCTCTGGAAACACCATATATTTT CASSDPSSGNTIYF
- TRBJ2-1 TRBV5-1 - 16 TGCGCCAGCAGCTTGACGGCTGGTAGCTCCTACAATGAGCAGTTCTTC CASSLTAGSSYNEQFF
TRBD1 TRBJ1-2 TRBV4-1 - 15 TGCGCCAGCAGCCAAGAGGCAGGGGGCCAGGATGGCTACACCTTC CASSQEAGGQDGYTF
- TRBJ1-4 TRBV4-1 few 13 TGCGCCAGTGGTGGACGGTTTGAGGAAAAACTGTTTTTT CASGGRFEEKLFF
TRBD1 TRBJ2-4 TRBV11-2 few 16 TGTGCCAGCAGCCCATGGACAGGGAAGGCCAAAAACATTCAGTACTTC CASSPWTGKAKNIQYF
- TRBJ1-5 TRBV27 few 13 TGTGCCAGCAGTTTCGGGGCAAATCAGCCCCAGCATTTT CASSFGANQPQHF
- TRBJ2-7 TRBV29-1 many 12 TGCAGCGTTGAACGGGGTTCCTACGAGCAGTACTTC CSVERGSYEQYF
TRBD1 TRBJ1-4 TRBV18 - 16 TGTGCCAGCTCACCAGTATCCGGGACAGCTAATGAAAAACTGTTTTTT CASSPVSGTANEKLFF
- TRBJ2-1 TRBV27 - 13 TGTGCCAGCAGATGGAACGGCTACAATGAGCAGTTCTTC CASRWNGYNEQFF
TRBD1 TRBJ2-7 TRBV13 - 15 TGTGCCAGCAGCGGCAGACAGGGATTGAACTACGAGCAGTACTTC CASSGRQGLNYEQYF
TRBD1 TRBJ1-2 TRBV29-1 - 11 TGCAGCGCCGAGGGGGCGGATGGCTACACCTTC CSAEGADGYTF
- TRBJ2-7 TRBV6-6 - 15 TGTGCCAGTCGGAGCCAGACAGGTTTTGCCTACGAGCAGTACTTC CASRSQTGFAYEQYF
TRBD2 TRBJ2-2 TRBV20-1 - 16 TGCAGTGCTAGAGATCGAAAGGAGCGGGAGGCCGGGGAGCTGTTTTTT CSARDRKEREAGELFF
- TRBJ2-7 TRBV28 few 16 TGTGCCAGCAGCAGGTTTTGGACAACAAGCTCCTACGAGCAGTACTTC CASSRFWTTSSYEQYF
TRBD1 TRBJ2-5 TRBV25-1 - 16 TGTGCCAGCAGTGAATGGGGCAGGGGGCCGCAAGAGACCCAGTACTTC CASSEWGRGPQETQYF
- TRBJ2-1 TRBV20-1 - 14 TGCAGTGCTCCAGGCCTCTGGGCAAACAATGAGCAGTTCTTC CSAPGLWANNEQFF
- TRBJ2-3 TRBV6-6 few 16 TGTGCCAGCAGTTACCTTGGGGGCGGAAGCACAGATACGCAGTATTTT CASSYLGGGSTDTQYF
- TRBJ2-3 TRBV20-1 once 14 TGCAGTGCTAGAGGCCTGAGTGGCACAGATACGCAGTATTTT CSARGLSGTDTQYF
- TRBJ2-3 TRBV20-1 few 15 TGCAGTGCTAGTTTGGGTACCATTAGCACAGATACGCAGTATTTT CSASLGTISTDTQYF
- TRBJ1-2 TRBV3-1 - 15 TGTGTCAGCAGCCAGACAGTTCGAATTAACTATGGCTACACCTTC CVSSQTVRINYGYTF
- TRBJ1-1 TRBV20-1 - 12 TGCAGTGCTCTCCACGGGAACACTGAAGCTTTCTTT CSALHGNTEAFF
- TRBJ1-5 TRBV2 many 13 TGTGCCAGCTCTACGCACTTAGATCAGCCCCAGCATTTT CASSTHLDQPQHF